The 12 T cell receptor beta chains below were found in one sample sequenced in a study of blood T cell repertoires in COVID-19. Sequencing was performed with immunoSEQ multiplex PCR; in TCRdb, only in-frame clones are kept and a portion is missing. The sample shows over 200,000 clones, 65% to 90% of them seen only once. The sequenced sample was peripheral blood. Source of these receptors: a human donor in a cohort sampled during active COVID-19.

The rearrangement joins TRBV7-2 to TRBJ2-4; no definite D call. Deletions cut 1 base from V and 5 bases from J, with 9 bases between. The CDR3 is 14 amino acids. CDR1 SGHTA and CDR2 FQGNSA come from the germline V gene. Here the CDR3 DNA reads TGTGCCAGCAGCTTAGGGTGGGCCGAAAACATTCAGTACTTC. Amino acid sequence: CASSLGWAENIQYF.

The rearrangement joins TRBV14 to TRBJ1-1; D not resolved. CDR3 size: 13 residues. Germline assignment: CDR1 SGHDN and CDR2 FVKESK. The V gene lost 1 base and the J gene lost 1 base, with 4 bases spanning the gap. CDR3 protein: CASSQVRNTEAFF. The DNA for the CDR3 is TGTGCCAGCAGCCAAGTTAGGAACACTGAAGCTTTCTTT.

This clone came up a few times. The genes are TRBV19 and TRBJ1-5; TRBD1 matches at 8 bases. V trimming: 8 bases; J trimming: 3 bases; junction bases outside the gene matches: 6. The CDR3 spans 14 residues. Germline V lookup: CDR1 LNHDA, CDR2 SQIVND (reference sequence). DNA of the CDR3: TGTGCCAGTTCTCAGGGGGCGATCAATCAGCCCCAGCATTTT. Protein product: CASSQGAINQPQHF.

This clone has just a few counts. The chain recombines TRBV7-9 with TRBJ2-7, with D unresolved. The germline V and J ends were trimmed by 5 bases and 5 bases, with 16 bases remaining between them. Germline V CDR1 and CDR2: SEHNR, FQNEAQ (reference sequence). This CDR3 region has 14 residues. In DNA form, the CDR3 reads TGTGCCAGCAGCCCCCCTGAGGCGCGAAACGAGCAGTACTTC. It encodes CASSPPEARNEQYF.

As DNA, the CDR3 is TGTGCCAGCACCTCTAGTGGGAGCTCCTACAATGAGCAGTTCTTC. Its protein is CASTSSGSSYNEQFF. The chain has TRBV7-6 and TRBJ2-1; perhaps TRBD2 as D (5 bases). V was shortened by 7 bases and J by 0 bases, with 13 bases between the two germline ends. The CDR3 has 15 amino acids. Germline CDR1 is SGHVS and CDR2 is FNYEAQ.

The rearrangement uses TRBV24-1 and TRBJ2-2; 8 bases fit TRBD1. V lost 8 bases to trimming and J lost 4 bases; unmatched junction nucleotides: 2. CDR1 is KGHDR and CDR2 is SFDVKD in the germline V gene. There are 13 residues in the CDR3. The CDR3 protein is CATTGQGTGELFF. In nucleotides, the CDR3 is TGTGCCACCACCGGACAGGGCACCGGGGAGCTGTTTTTT.

The CDR3 loop is CASSLRGGRGVGNTIYF. Here the CDR3 DNA reads TGTGCCAGCAGCTTAAGGGGGGGCAGGGGTGTTGGAAACACCATATATTTT. The chain couples TRBV7-2 to TRBJ1-3; tentatively, D is TRBD1 (6 bases). CDR1 is SGHTA, CDR2 FQGNSA, per germline. The CDR3 consists of 17 residues. V dropped 2 bases and J dropped 3 bases, with 17 bases sitting between them.

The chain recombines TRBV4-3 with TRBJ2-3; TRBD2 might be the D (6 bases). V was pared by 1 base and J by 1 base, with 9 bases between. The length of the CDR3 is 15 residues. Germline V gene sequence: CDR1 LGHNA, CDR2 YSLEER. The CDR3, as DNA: TGCGCCAGCAGCCAAGCGGCTAGCGGCACAGATACGCAGTATTTT. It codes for CASSQAASGTDTQYF.

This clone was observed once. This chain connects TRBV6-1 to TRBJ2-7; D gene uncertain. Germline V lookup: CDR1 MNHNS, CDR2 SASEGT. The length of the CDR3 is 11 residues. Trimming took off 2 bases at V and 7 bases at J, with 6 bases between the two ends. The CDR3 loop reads CASSELREQYF. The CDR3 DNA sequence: TGTGCCAGCAGTGAACTGAGGGAGCAGTACTTC.

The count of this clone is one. CDR3 amino acids: CASSGGGGYTF. The CDR3 nucleotides are TGTGCCAGCAGCGGGGGGGGCGGCTACACCTTC. The gene calls are TRBV11-2 and TRBJ1-2; a possible D gene is TRBD1 (6 bases). Germline V CDR1 and CDR2: SGHAT, FQNNGV. V lost 5 bases to trimming and J lost 8 bases, with 9 bases between them. CDR3 length: 11 amino acids.

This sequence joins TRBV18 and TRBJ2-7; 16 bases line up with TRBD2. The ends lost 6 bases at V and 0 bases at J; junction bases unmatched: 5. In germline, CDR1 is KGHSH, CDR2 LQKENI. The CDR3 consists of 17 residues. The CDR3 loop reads CASSPGLAGGRSYEQYF. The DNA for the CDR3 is TGTGCCAGCTCGCCGGGACTAGCGGGAGGGCGCTCCTACGAGCAGTACTTC.

The CDR3 is CASSPVTGETEAFF. Written as DNA, the CDR3 is TGTGCCAGCTCACCAGTGACAGGGGAAACTGAAGCTTTCTTT. The chain carries TRBV18 and TRBJ1-1; 8 bases agree with TRBD1. CDR1 and CDR2 (germline): KGHSH, LQKENI. V was clipped by 2 bases and J by 5 bases; unmatched bases: 4. The CDR3 consists of 14 residues. Using reference TRBV18 and TRBJ1-1 for the parts outside the CDR3, the full variable domain is NAGVMQNPRHLVRRRGQEARLRCSPMKGHSHVYWYRQLPEEGLKFMVYLQKENIIDESGMPKERFSAEFPKEGPSILRIQQVVRGDSAAYFCASSPVTGETEAFFGQGTRLTVV.